What follows is one T cell receptor (beta chain) and its context. RNA transcripts yielded amplified TCR beta CDR3 regions. Primed by the HTBI set, a first-round RT-PCR was run on the TCR CDR3. Via MiXCR, TCRdb re-called the multiplex PCR reads, giving one row per CDR3 protein. The table lists hundreds of thousands of distinct CDR3 sequences, 15% to 20% of them singletons. These data come from a study of T cells in Graves' hyperthyroidism and ophthalmopathy. Germline assignment: CDR1 LGHDT and CDR2 YNNKEL (reference sequence). Deletions cut 8 bases from V and 4 bases from J, with 17 bases between. The CDR3 sequence is 14 residues long. The PBMCs were taken from over 9.5 ml of fresh peripheral blood.

The sequenced sample consisted of blood. The chain links TRBV3-1 to TRBJ1-1, with D possibly TRBD1 on 5 matching bases. The clonotype originates from a middle-aged man with Graves' ophthalmopathy. CDR3 sequence reads: CASGKGGGVTEAFF. The CDR3, as DNA: TGTGCCAGCGGAAAAGGTGGAGGGGTCACTGAAGCTTTCTTT. The full variable domain, with the rest looked up from reference TRBV3-1 and TRBJ1-1, is DTAVSQTPKYLVTQMGNDKSIKCEQNLGHDTMYWYKQDSKKFLKIMFSYNNKELIINETVPNRFSPKSPDKAHLNLHINSLELGDSAVYFCASGKGGGVTEAFFGQGTRLTVV.